These T cell receptor beta chains were read from a single sample in a study of blood T cell repertoires in COVID-19. TCRdb keeps only in-frame clones here, not all; method: immunoSEQ multiplex PCR. Of more than 250,000 clones in the sample, 70% to 90% were seen once. What was sequenced was PBMCs or T cells enriched from blood (not recorded which). These receptor sequences come from a man aged 25 to 45 who had recovered from COVID-19. CDR3s include the opening cysteine and the closing phenylalanine or tryptophan. D genes are given only for firm matches. Only some rows state a clone size, as once, few, many or a class for expanded clones.

>TRBD2|-|TRBJ2-1|TRBV24-1|16
TGTGCCACCAGTGATTTGGCTAGCGGGCGCTTGCATGAGCAGTTCTTC
CATSDLASGRLHEQFF
>-|-|TRBJ1-2|TRBV6-5|14
TGTGCCAGCAGTTTAGGACAGACCCTCTATGGCTACACCTTC
CASSLGQTLYGYTF
>TRBD2|-|TRBJ2-5|TRBV5-1|15
TGCGCCAGCAGCTTGGGGGCTAGCGGAGGAGAGACCCAGTACTTC
CASSLGASGGETQYF
>TRBD2|-|TRBJ2-3|TRBV19|16
TGTGCCAGTAGTATGGGGACTAGCGGCGGCACAGATACGCAGTATTTT
CASSMGTSGGTDTQYF
>-|-|TRBJ1-3|TRBV5-5|14
TGTGCCAGCAGCTTGTCTGACAGGGGAAACACCATATATTTT
CASSLSDRGNTIYF
>-|once|TRBJ2-2|TRBV4-1|16
TGCGCCAGCAGCCAGAAGACAGTACAGAACACCGGGGAGCTGTTTTTT
CASSQKTVQNTGELFF
>-|-|TRBJ1-6|TRBV19|14
TGTGCCAGTAGCCCGGGACAAAATAATTCACCCCTCCACTTT
CASSPGQNNSPLHF
>-|-|TRBJ1-5|TRBV3-1/TRBV3-2|13
TGTGCCAGCAGCCTCGGGGACAATCAGCCCCAGCATTTT
CASSLGDNQPQHF
>-|-|TRBJ2-1|TRBV12-3/TRBV12-4|10
TGTGCCAGCAGTCGGAGGGAGCAGTTCTTC
CASSRREQFF
>TRBD2|-|TRBJ2-3|TRBV2|14
TGTGCCAGCACCAGCGGGGGTTACTCAGATACGCAGTATTTT
CASTSGGYSDTQYF
>-|-|TRBJ2-4|TRBV2|16
TGTGCCAGCAGTGAATTGGCAGGGAACGCCAAAAACATTCAGTACTTC
CASSELAGNAKNIQYF
>-|-|TRBJ1-1|TRBV5-6|17
TGTGCCAGCAGCTCGTTACAGGTTCGGGGGATGAACACTGAAGCTTTCTTT
CASSSLQVRGMNTEAFF
>-|-|TRBJ2-3|TRBV3-1/TRBV3-2|18
TGTGCCAGCAGCCAACGCCTGGGGGGGGCGGGTAGCACAGATACGCAGTATTTT
CASSQRLGGAGSTDTQYF
>TRBD1|few|TRBJ2-3|TRBV4-1|15
TGCGCCAGCAGCCGAAAACAGGGGGACACAGATACGCAGTATTTT
CASSRKQGDTDTQYF
>-|-|TRBJ2-7|TRBV7-3|14
TGTGCCAGCAGCCCAGTTGGAGGGCCCGACGAGCAGTACTTC
CASSPVGGPDEQYF
>-|few|TRBJ1-4|TRBV11-2|15
TGTGCCAGCAGCTTAGTCTACGGGGCGGGGGAAAAACTGTTTTTT
CASSLVYGAGEKLFF
>-|-|TRBJ2-1|TRBV7-8|15
TGTGCCAGCAGCCGGACACAGGAAAGCTACAATGAGCAGTTCTTC
CASSRTQESYNEQFF
>-|once|TRBJ1-1|TRBV4-3|14
TGCGCCAGCAGCCAAGACGGGGGAGGGACTGAAGCTTTCTTT
CASSQDGGGTEAFF
>-|-|TRBJ2-7|TRBV7-2|11
TGTGCCAGCAGCCTCTCCTACGAGCAGTACTTC
CASSLSYEQYF
>-|-|TRBJ2-2|TRBV2|13
TGTGCCAGCAGTGCATTAGGGGTAGGGGAGCTGTTTTTT
CASSALGVGELFF
>-|-|TRBJ1-3|TRBV7-2|15
TGTGCCAGCAGCCGTTGGGGGGTCTCTGGAAACACCATATATTTT
CASSRWGVSGNTIYF
>TRBD2|-|TRBJ2-3|TRBV10-3|15
TGTGCCATCAGGAGGGCTAGCGGGGGGGCCGATACGCAGTATTTT
CAIRRASGGADTQYF
>-|-|TRBJ2-1|TRBV7-2|14
TGTGCCAGCAGCTTAGCTAGCGGATACAATGAGCAGTTCTTC
CASSLASGYNEQFF
>-|-|TRBJ1-1|TRBV28|15
TGTGCCAGCAGTCCACGGGGGGGTTCGAACACTGAAGCTTTCTTT
CASSPRGGSNTEAFF
>-|-|TRBJ1-2|TRBV3-1/TRBV3-2|14
TGTGCCAGCAGCCATTGGACAGCTAACTATGGCTACACCTTC
CASSHWTANYGYTF
>TRBD2|-|TRBJ2-1|TRBV4-3|15
TGCGCCAGCAGCCAACCGGGGAGGGGCTACAATGAGCAGTTCTTC
CASSQPGRGYNEQFF
>TRBD1|-|TRBJ1-2|TRBV4-2|15
TGTGCCAGCAGCCGCCCGGGACAGAACCTCTATGGCTACACCTTC
CASSRPGQNLYGYTF
>TRBD2|-|TRBJ2-2|TRBV7-3|13
TGTGCCAGCAGCCGCGGACTAGCAGGGGAGCTGTTTTTT
CASSRGLAGELFF
>-|-|TRBJ2-5|TRBV7-9|13
TGTGCCAGCAGCTTAGACTTCCAAGAGACCCAGTACTTC
CASSLDFQETQYF
>-|-|TRBJ1-3|TRBV29-1|15
TGCAGCGCAACGACAGGTTCACGCTCTGGAAACACCATATATTTT
CSATTGSRSGNTIYF
>-|-|TRBJ2-5|TRBV6-5|15
TGTGCCAGCACCAAATCGGACTTTACCTTGGAGACCCAGTACTTC
CASTKSDFTLETQYF
>-|-|TRBJ1-1|TRBV19|12
TGTGCCAGTAGTCGGTCAGCCAGAGGAGCTTTCTTT
CASSRSARGAFF
>TRBD1|-|TRBJ1-2|TRBV10-3|16
TGTGCCATCAGTTCGACAGGGTATCAGTCTAGCGATGGCTACACCTTC
CAISSTGYQSSDGYTF
>TRBD1|-|TRBJ1-5|TRBV30|15
TGTGCCTGGAGGGGACAGGGGGTTGTGTCTCAGCCCCAGCATTTT
CAWRGQGVVSQPQHF
>TRBD1|-|TRBJ1-1|TRBV7-8|16
TGTGCCAGCACCCTCCGTGGGACAGCCGAGAACACTGAAGCTTTCTTT
CASTLRGTAENTEAFF
>-|-|TRBJ1-1|TRBV7-2|17
TGTGCCAGCAGCGTCCAGGGTGCCAATTCTATGAACACTGAAGCTTTCTTT
CASSVQGANSMNTEAFF
>TRBD1|-|TRBJ1-2|TRBV27|13
TGTGCCAGCAGTCCCAGGGGGATGGATGGCTACACCTTC
CASSPRGMDGYTF